The 24 T cell receptor beta chains presented below share a single source sample, sequenced in a study of T cell responses to AZD1222 COVID-19 vaccine. This table comes from immunoSEQ multiplex PCR, and its TCRdb copy is limited to in-frame clones, with some not included. The sample lists approximately 61,000 clones; around 81% were seen once. This specimen was peripheral blood, taken 28 days after the second AZD1222 dose. These receptors originate from an adult who received the AZD1222 COVID-19 vaccine.

The chain recombines TRBV19 with TRBJ1-2; the match to TRBD1 covers 7 bases. Trimming cost V 8 bases and J 2 bases; bases outside gene matches: 8. This CDR3 contains 14 residues. CDR1 and CDR2 (germline): LNHDA, SQIVND (reference sequence). CDR3 nucleotide sequence: TGTGCCAGTCGAAGAGGGGGCGCGAACTATGGCTACACCTTC. The encoded protein is CASRRGGANYGYTF.

The chain is built from TRBV5-6 and TRBJ1-1; D uncertain. CDR3 length: 15 residues. The V gene lost 4 bases and the J gene lost 2 bases, with 15 bases spanning the gap. The V gene's germline CDR1 is SGHDT and CDR2 YYEEEE. The CDR3, as DNA: TGTGCCAGCAGCGAATACGGGAGAGACAACACTGAAGCTTTCTTT. It yields the protein CASSEYGRDNTEAFF.

The chain uses TRBV27 and TRBJ2-1; D is unresolved. The CDR3 length is 16 residues. V was trimmed by 6 bases and J by 7 bases, leaving 22 bases between them. CDR1 and CDR2 (germline): MNHEY, SMNVEV (reference sequence). CDR3 in amino acids: CASRPVGSAVENEQFF. In nucleotides, the CDR3 is TGTGCCAGCAGACCAGTCGGAAGTGCCGTCGAGAATGAGCAGTTCTTC.

With regard to this clone: Relative to the germline gene, one junction end is altered; a read error may explain this. CDR3 residues: CAGSPRGGTGELFF. The DNA for the CDR3 is TGTGCCGGCAGCCCGAGAGGGGGGACCGGGGAGCTGTTTTTT. This chain connects TRBV9 to TRBJ2-2; D is tentatively TRBD1 or TRBD2 (6 bases each). Germline loops: CDR1 SGDLS, CDR2 YYNGEE. The CDR3 sequence is 14 residues long.

V and J are TRBV28 and TRBJ1-2; 12 bases are a match to TRBD1. The CDR3 has 14 residues. V lost 5 bases to trimming and J lost 8 bases; unmatched junction nucleotides: 6. CDR1 and CDR2 (germline): MDHEN, SYDVKM. DNA for the CDR3: TGTGCCAGCAGTAAAACCGGGACAGGGGGCGGCTACACCTTC. This sequence encodes CASSKTGTGGGYTF.

This chain joins TRBV7-2 and TRBJ2-1; TRBD2 is a possible D gene (6 bases). The V gene lost 1 base and the J gene lost 4 bases, with 14 bases spanning the gap. CDR3 length: 16 amino acids. The germline gives CDR1 SGHTA, CDR2 FQGNSA. The CDR3 protein is CASSLDSGRGYNEQFF. Written as DNA, the CDR3 is TGTGCCAGCAGCTTAGACTCCGGGAGAGGTTACAATGAGCAGTTCTTC. Full variable domain (remainder filled in from reference TRBV7-2 and TRBJ2-1): GAGVSQSPSNKVTEKGKDVELRCDPISGHTALYWYRQSLGQGLEFLIYFQGNSAPDKSGLPSDRFSAERTGGSVSTLTIQRTQQEDSAVYLCASSLDSGRGYNEQFFGPGTRLTVL.

The V gene is TRBV30, the J gene TRBJ2-3, with a possible D match to TRBD2 (5 bases). The germline V gene has CDR1 GTSNPN and CDR2 SVGIG (reference sequence). This CDR3 contains 18 residues. V was clipped by 0 bases and J by 0 bases, with 19 bases between them. DNA for the CDR3: TGTGCCTGGAGTGTATATTTTCCGGGATTAGGGAGCACAGATACGCAGTATTTT. Amino acids: CAWSVYFPGLGSTDTQYF.

This sequence joins TRBV21-1 and TRBJ1-4; the table's D call, TRBD1, has no DNA check behind it. TRBV21-1 is a listed pseudogene. The CDR3 sequence is 16 residues long. Here the CDR3 reads CASSKGGWTVNEKLFF. CDR3 coding DNA: TGTGCCTCTTCCAAAGGGGGTTGGACGGTTAATGAAAAACTGTTTTTT.

The chain recombines TRBV6-5 with TRBJ2-7, with TRBD1 matching over 11 bases. The germline gives CDR1 MNHEY, CDR2 SVGAGI. The CDR3 contains 15 residues. With V trimmed by 5 bases and J by 2 bases, 5 bases remained unmatched. CDR3 in amino acids: CASSRPGQGAYEQYF. CDR3 DNA: TGTGCCAGCAGTCGGCCGGGACAGGGGGCCTACGAGCAGTACTTC.

The chain employs TRBV27 and TRBJ2-6, with 8 bases identical to TRBD1. CDR1 MNHEY and CDR2 SMNVEV come from the germline V gene (reference sequence). The CDR3 loop spans 19 amino acids. The J segment lost 0 bases and the V segment lost 5 bases, leaving 12 bases of the junction unmatched. CDR3 nucleotides: TGTGCCAGCAGTCACACCGGGACAGGACTATTCTCTGGGGCCAACGTCCTGACTTTC. Its protein is CASSHTGTGLFSGANVLTF. The entire variable domain, with the rest obtained from reference TRBV27 and TRBJ2-6, is as follows: EAQVTQNPRYLITVTGKKLTVTCSQNMNHEYMSWYRQDPGLGLRQIYYSMNVEVTDKGDVPEGYKVSRKEKRNFPLILESPSPNQTSLYFCASSHTGTGLFSGANVLTFGAGSRLTVL.

J is TRBJ1-5 and V is TRBV19, with D unresolved. This CDR3 region has 13 residues. CDR1 LNHDA and CDR2 SQIVND come from the germline V gene (reference sequence). Between the trimmed V and J ends, which lost 3 bases and 5 bases, there was a span of 8 bases. Here the CDR3 DNA reads TGTGCCAGTAGTATTCCGGGAGATCAGCCCCAGCATTTT. It is translated as CASSIPGDQPQHF.

The V and J genes are TRBV7-2 and TRBJ2-2; D unclear. The CDR3 consists of 15 residues. Germline CDR1 SGHTA, CDR2 FQGNSA. V lost 6 bases and J 6 bases, leaving 17 bases between the germline ends. CDR3 protein: CASRELRAGAGELFF. The CDR3 nucleotides are TGTGCCAGCAGGGAGCTTCGGGCCGGCGCCGGGGAGCTGTTTTTT. The full variable domain, its missing parts supplied by reference TRBV7-2 and TRBJ2-2, is GAGVSQSPSNKVTEKGKDVELRCDPISGHTALYWYRQSLGQGLEFLIYFQGNSAPDKSGLPSDRFSAERTGGSVSTLTIQRTQQEDSAVYLCASRELRAGAGELFFGEGSRLTVL.

V usage is TRBV5-5 and J usage is TRBJ1-2; D perhaps matches TRBD1 (5 bases). The CDR3 length is 13 residues. Trimming shortened V by 0 bases and J by 4 bases, and 7 bases separated the two germline ends. Germline loops: CDR1 SGHKS, CDR2 YYEKEE (reference sequence). CDR3 protein: CASSLADSYGYTF. CDR3 DNA sequence: TGTGCCAGCAGCTTGGCCGACAGCTATGGCTACACCTTC. The entire variable domain, with the rest obtained from reference TRBV5-5 and TRBJ1-2, is as follows: DAGVTQSPTHLIKTRGQQVTLRCSPISGHKSVSWYQQVLGQGPQFIFQYYEKEERGRGNFPDRFSARQFPNYSSELNVNALLLGDSALYLCASSLADSYGYTFGSGTRLTVV.

The chain employs TRBV19 and TRBJ1-4, with D perhaps TRBD1 (5 bases). The CDR3 covers 16 residues. Germline values: CDR1 LNHDA, CDR2 SQIVND (reference sequence). Trimming stripped 5 bases from V and 5 bases from J, with 18 bases between. CDR3 nucleotides: TGTGCCAGTAGTGACTCCCCCGGGACGGGGAATGAAAAACTGTTTTTT. Protein product: CASSDSPGTGNEKLFF.

This chain joins TRBV3-1 (or the pseudogene TRBV3-2) and TRBJ2-7; no firm D call. CDR3 size: 13 residues. Germline V lookup: CDR1 LGHDT, CDR2 YNNKEL (reference sequence). V was cut by 6 bases and J by 3 bases, with 12 bases left in between. The CDR3 protein is CASSRRTHYEQYF. Here the CDR3 DNA reads TGTGCCAGCAGTCGCAGAACCCACTACGAGCAGTACTTC.

The genes are TRBV11-2 and TRBJ1-6, with D hard to call. V was cut by 1 base and J by 0 bases, with 13 bases left in between. This CDR3 region has 18 residues. Germline V gives CDR1 SGHAT, CDR2 FQNNGV. The CDR3 sequence is CASSLAPGESSYNSPLHF. DNA of the CDR3: TGTGCCAGCAGCTTAGCGCCTGGGGAGAGCTCCTATAATTCACCCCTCCACTTT.

With respect to this clone: The junction does not match germline at one end; this may be a read error. J is TRBJ1-1 and V is TRBV15; D gene ambiguous. The CDR3 has 11 residues. Per the germline V gene, CDR1 is LNHNV and CDR2 is YYDKDF (reference sequence). The CDR3 here is CATSINSEAFF. Here the CDR3 DNA reads TGTGCCACCAGCATTAACAGTGAAGCTTTCTTT.

The gene calls are TRBV5-6 and TRBJ1-2; D ambiguous. The length of the CDR3 is 12 residues. V shed 2 bases and J shed 1 base, with 3 bases lying between them. Germline-derived CDR1 and CDR2 are SGHDT and YYEEEE. CDR3 protein: CASSFSNYGYTF. In DNA form, the CDR3 reads TGTGCCAGCAGCTTCAGTAACTATGGCTACACCTTC.

The sample holds one count of this clone. The genes are TRBV19 and TRBJ2-6; TRBD1 agrees at 11 bases. Unmatched junction bases numbered 10, after V lost 8 bases and J lost 4 bases. Germline lookup yields CDR1 LNHDA and CDR2 SQIVND (reference sequence). CDR3 length: 17 amino acids. The CDR3 coding sequence is TGTGCCAGTGAGGGACAGGGGGTTTCATACGGGGCCAACGTCCTGACTTTC. Amino acids: CASEGQGVSYGANVLTF.

The genes are TRBV28 and TRBJ1-2; D gene uncertain. There are 14 residues in the CDR3. V gave up 1 base and J gave up 3 bases, with 9 bases separating them. Per germline, CDR1 MDHEN and CDR2 SYDVKM. Here the CDR3 DNA reads TGTGCCAGCAGTTTATTGGCAGGTGACTATGGCTACACCTTC. It translates to CASSLLAGDYGYTF.

The chain employs TRBV28 and TRBJ2-7; 10 nucleotides agree with TRBD2. CDR1 is MDHEN and CDR2 is SYDVKM in the germline V gene. J lost 5 bases, V lost 1 base, and 2 bases had no gene match. The CDR3 sequence is 14 residues long. The CDR3 nucleotides are TGTGCCAGCAGTTTATTACTAGCGGGACACGAGCAGTACTTC. Translation gives CASSLLLAGHEQYF.

This sequence joins TRBV6-2 or TRBV6-3 and TRBJ1-5; D might be TRBD1 (5 bases). Trimming took 0 bases from V and 0 from J, leaving 15 bases between them. The length of the CDR3 is 18 residues. Per germline, CDR1 MNHEY and CDR2 SVGEGT. The CDR3 bases are TGTGCCAGCAGTTACTCGCTTGACAGTCCTACTAGCAATCAGCCCCAGCATTTT. It codes for CASSYSLDSPTSNQPQHF.

The chain combines TRBV19 with TRBJ2-7, with 9 bases that match TRBD1. V gave up 6 bases and J gave up 5 bases; unmatched junction bases: 11. Germline V gives CDR1 LNHDA, CDR2 SQIVND (reference sequence). The CDR3 length is 15 residues. CDR3 sequence: CASRASTGGRNEQYF. CDR3 sequence (DNA): TGTGCCAGTAGAGCAAGCACAGGGGGCAGGAACGAGCAGTACTTC.

The chain couples TRBV9 to TRBJ2-6; the D gene is possibly TRBD1 (6 bases). Germline CDR1 SGDLS, CDR2 YYNGEE. This CDR3 spans 15 amino acids. V lost 2 bases and J lost 7, with 13 bases in between. The DNA of the CDR3 is TGTGCCAGCAGCGTTGGGACATTGGGAGCCAACGTCCTGACTTTC. It yields the protein CASSVGTLGANVLTF.